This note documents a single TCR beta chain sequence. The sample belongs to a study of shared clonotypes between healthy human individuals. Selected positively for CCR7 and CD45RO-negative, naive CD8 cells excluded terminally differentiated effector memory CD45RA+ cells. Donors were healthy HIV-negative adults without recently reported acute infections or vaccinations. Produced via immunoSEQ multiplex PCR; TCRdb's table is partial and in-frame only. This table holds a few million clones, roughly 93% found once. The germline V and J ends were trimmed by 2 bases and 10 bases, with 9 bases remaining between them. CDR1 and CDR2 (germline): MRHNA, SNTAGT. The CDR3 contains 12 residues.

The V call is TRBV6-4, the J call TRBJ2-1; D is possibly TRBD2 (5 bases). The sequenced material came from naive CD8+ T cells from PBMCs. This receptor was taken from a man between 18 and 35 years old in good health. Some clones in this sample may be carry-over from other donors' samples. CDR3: CASSDPGIEQFF. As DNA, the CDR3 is TGTGCCAGCAGTGACCCCGGGATAGAGCAGTTCTTC.